This T cell receptor beta chain was captured by sequencing in a study of OX40 agonist ivuxolimab in advanced cancers. Study summary: Melanoma, hepatocellular carcinoma, head and neck or renal cell cancer occurred in dose-escalation patients.

Here immunoSEQ multiplex PCR was the method, and the copy in TCRdb shows in-frame clones only, minus some. This table holds about 80,000 clones, 75% to 90% found once. The ends were cut back, 4 bases at V and 0 bases at J, with 13 bases in the middle. Germline V gene lookup returns CDR1 SGHNT and CDR2 YYREEE (reference sequence). The CDR3 is 15 amino acids. The clonotype originates from an adult with an advanced solid tumor such as melanoma, head and neck, liver or kidney cancer. J is TRBJ1-1 and V is TRBV5-4; D gene unclear. The specimen was CD4+ or CD8+ T cells sorted from blood, collected in a trial of the OX40 agonist ivuxolimab. In DNA form, the CDR3 reads TGTGCCAGCAGCCCTGAGCCTCTCATGAACACTGAAGCTTTCTTT. It is translated as CASSPEPLMNTEAFF.